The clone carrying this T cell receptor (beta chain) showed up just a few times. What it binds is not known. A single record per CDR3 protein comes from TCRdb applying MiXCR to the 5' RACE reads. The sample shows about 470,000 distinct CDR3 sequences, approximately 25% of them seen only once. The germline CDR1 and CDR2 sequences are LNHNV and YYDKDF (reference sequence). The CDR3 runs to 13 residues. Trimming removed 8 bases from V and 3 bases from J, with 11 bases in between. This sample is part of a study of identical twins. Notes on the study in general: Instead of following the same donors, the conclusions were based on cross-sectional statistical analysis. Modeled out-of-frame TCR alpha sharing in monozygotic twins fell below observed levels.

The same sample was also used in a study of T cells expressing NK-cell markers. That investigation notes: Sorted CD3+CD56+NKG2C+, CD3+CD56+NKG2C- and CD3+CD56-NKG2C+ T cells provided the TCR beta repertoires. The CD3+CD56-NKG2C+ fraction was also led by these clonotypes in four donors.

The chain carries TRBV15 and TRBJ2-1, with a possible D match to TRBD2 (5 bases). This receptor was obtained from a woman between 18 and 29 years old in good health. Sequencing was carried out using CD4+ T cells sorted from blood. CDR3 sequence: CATQSGYYNEQFF. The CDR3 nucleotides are TGTGCCACCCAAAGCGGCTACTACAATGAGCAGTTCTTC.